These 15 T cell receptor beta chains originate from one sample sequenced in a study of neurological immune-mediated disorders (dated by TCRdb to between 2017 and 2020). The library was prepared using 5' RACE. The listed sequencing device is Illumina HiSeq 2500. TCRdb took the public reads, trimmed them with fastp at Q25, ran MiXCR for clone calling and kept in-frame beta chains. Rows with one shared CDR3 protein collapse into an entry with the most common genes and DNA. Recorded for this sample are 55,000 to 80,000 distinct CDR3 sequences; around 5% of them occurred a single time. The ten largest make up 3.4% of the sample. The sequencing input was PBMCs. The source of these receptors is a woman in her forties or fifties with multiple sclerosis.

About this clonotype itself: No conserved phenylalanine or tryptophan ends this CDR3, so it is likely a read error. The limits of the CDR3 on the DNA are not certain, so only TCRdb's listed CDR3 is given. The chain carries TRBV12-3 or TRBV12-4 and TRBJ1-3; TRBD1, the table's D call, was not compared with the DNA. The CDR3 extends over 14 residues, inclusive of both ends. The CDR3 spells CASSQPGPPTLPMV.

This clonotype was seen ten or more times. The chain links TRBV10-1 to TRBJ1-5; D gene unclear. The V and J ends lost 6 bases and 0 bases respectively, with 6 bases between them. CDR3 size: 13 residues. CDR1 is WNHNN and CDR2 is SYGVQD in the germline V gene (reference sequence). CDR3 region: CASSQASNQPQHF. The CDR3, as DNA: TGCGCCAGCAGCCAGGCTAGCAATCAGCCCCAGCATTTT.

The sample holds many counts of this clonotype. The CDR3 sequence is CASSLGGSNTDTQYF. Here the CDR3 DNA reads TGTGCCAGCAGCCTGGGGGGGTCAAACACAGATACGCAGTATTTT. The chain joins TRBV4-2 to TRBJ2-3, with TRBD2 identical over 7 bases. The V gene end was trimmed by 4 bases and the J gene end by 2 bases; junction bases not matched to a gene: 6. Germline V CDR1 and CDR2: LGHNA, YNFKEQ. The CDR3 loop spans 15 amino acids.

This clonotype was detected a few times. V and J are TRBV5-1 and TRBJ1-5; 7 bases are shared with TRBD1. CDR3 length: 15 residues. The germline V gene encodes CDR1 SGHRS and CDR2 YFSETQ. With 3 bases clipped from V and 6 bases from J, the junction kept 9 bases outside the gene matches. Here the CDR3 reads CASSSGAGGGQPQHF. The CDR3 bases are TGCGCCAGCAGCTCCGGCGCAGGGGGAGGTCAGCCCCAGCATTTT.

This clonotype has ten or more counts. The chain uses TRBV5-1 and TRBJ2-3; tentatively, D is TRBD2 (5 bases). The germline gives CDR1 SGHRS, CDR2 YFSETQ. The CDR3 spans 12 residues. The germline V and J ends were trimmed by 4 bases and 6 bases, with 9 bases remaining between them. This CDR3 is CASSTREDTQYF. The CDR3 DNA follows: TGCGCCAGCAGCACGAGGGAGGATACGCAGTATTTT.

This clonotype has ten or more counts. CDR3 region: CSARPGLAGGRNEQFF. The DNA of the CDR3 is TGCAGTGCTAGACCGGGACTAGCGGGGGGTCGGAATGAGCAGTTCTTC. This chain joins TRBV20-1 and TRBJ2-1, with 15 nucleotides matching TRBD2. The length of the CDR3 is 16 residues. Germline loops: CDR1 DFQATT, CDR2 SNEGSKA (reference sequence). V shed 2 bases and J 7 bases; nucleotides not matched to a gene: 6.

The chain uses TRBV5-1 and TRBJ1-5, with D hard to call. The CDR3 totals 12 residues. The germline V gene has CDR1 SGHRS and CDR2 YFSETQ. Trimming removed 5 bases from V and 5 bases from J, with 8 bases in between. The CDR3 reads CASSLGYQPQHF. In DNA form, the CDR3 reads TGCGCCAGCAGTCTAGGCTATCAGCCCCAGCATTTT.

This clonotype has a count of ten or more. V usage is TRBV24-1 and J usage is TRBJ1-5; 9 bases fit TRBD1. This CDR3 is 15 amino acids long. Germline V CDR1 and CDR2: KGHDR, SFDVKD. V lost 3 bases to trimming and J lost 4 bases; unmatched junction nucleotides: 3. CDR3 residues: CATSDPGQGNQPQHF. The CDR3, as DNA: TGTGCCACCAGTGATCCGGGACAGGGTAATCAGCCCCAGCATTTT.

Ten or more counts support this clonotype. This chain connects TRBV7-8 to TRBJ1-5, with D perhaps matching TRBD1 (5 bases). V was cut by 1 base and J by 4 bases, with 8 bases left in between. This CDR3 is 14 amino acids long. Germline-derived CDR1 and CDR2 are SGHVS and FQNEAQ. Here the CDR3 reads CASSLVGTNQPQHF. The CDR3 region has the DNA TGTGCCAGCAGCTTAGTCGGGACGAATCAGCCCCAGCATTTT.

This clonotype occurred many times. V is TRBV7-3 and J is TRBJ1-1; a possible D gene is TRBD1 (6 bases). The CDR3 is 14 residues long. The germline V and J ends were trimmed by 1 base and 6 bases, with 12 bases remaining between them. The germline V gene has CDR1 SGHTA and CDR2 FQGTGA. CDR3 nucleotides: TGTGCCAGCAGCTTAATGGGGGCTACGGCTGAAGCTTTCTTT. It yields the protein CASSLMGATAEAFF. Supplemented by reference TRBV7-3 and TRBJ1-1, the full variable domain reads GAGVSQTPSNKVTEKGKYVELRCDPISGHTALYWYRQSLGQGPEFLIYFQGTGAADDSGLPNDRFFAVRPEGSVSTLKIQRTERGDSAVYLCASSLMGATAEAFFGQGTRLTVV.

This clonotype was found many times. The V call is TRBV7-9, the J call TRBJ2-5; D is possibly TRBD1 (8 bases). CDR3 length: 14 residues. Trimming stripped 5 bases from V and 7 bases from J, with 17 bases between. The germline CDR1 and CDR2 sequences are SEHNR and FQNEAQ (reference sequence). CDR3 loop: CASSEPTGEGTQYF. In DNA form, the CDR3 reads TGTGCCAGCAGCGAGCCGACAGGGGAGGGGACCCAGTACTTC.

This clonotype occurred many times. The chain employs TRBV7-2 and TRBJ1-1; D gene unclear. V lost 2 bases, J lost 1 base, and 11 bases lay in between. The germline gives CDR1 SGHTA, CDR2 FQGNSA. The CDR3 is made up of 15 amino acids. The DNA of the CDR3 is TGTGCCAGCAGCTTATTCGGGGTGGGGAACACTGAAGCTTTCTTT. Translation: CASSLFGVGNTEAFF.

This clonotype was observed a few times. CDR3 region: CSPGPLTLYEQYF. Here the CDR3 DNA reads TGCAGCCCCGGCCCCCTTACTCTCTACGAGCAGTACTTC. The chain couples TRBV29-1 to TRBJ2-7, with D unresolved. V lost 8 bases to trimming and J lost 3 bases, with 17 bases between them. This CDR3 contains 13 residues. CDR1 is SQVTM and CDR2 is ANQGSEA in the germline V gene.

Only a few counts were recorded for this clonotype. The rearrangement uses TRBV6-2 or TRBV6-3 and TRBJ2-7, with D uncertain. Trimming pared 3 bases from V and 3 bases from J, leaving 9 bases between. CDR3 size: 13 residues. Germline V gene sequence: CDR1 MNHEY, CDR2 SVGEGT. The CDR3 loop reads CASSYGQLYEQYF. CDR3 nucleotides: TGTGCCAGCAGTTATGGTCAGCTCTACGAGCAGTACTTC.

The chain joins TRBV28 to TRBJ2-2, with 7 bases lining up with TRBD1. This CDR3 is 16 amino acids long. V shed 1 base, J shed 6 bases, and the junction held 8 bases outside the gene matches. The germline V gene encodes CDR1 MDHEN and CDR2 SYDVKM. CDR3 amino acids: CASSLFPRTGAGELFF. The CDR3 nucleotides read TGTGCCAGCAGTTTATTCCCCCGGACAGGCGCCGGGGAGCTGTTTTTT.